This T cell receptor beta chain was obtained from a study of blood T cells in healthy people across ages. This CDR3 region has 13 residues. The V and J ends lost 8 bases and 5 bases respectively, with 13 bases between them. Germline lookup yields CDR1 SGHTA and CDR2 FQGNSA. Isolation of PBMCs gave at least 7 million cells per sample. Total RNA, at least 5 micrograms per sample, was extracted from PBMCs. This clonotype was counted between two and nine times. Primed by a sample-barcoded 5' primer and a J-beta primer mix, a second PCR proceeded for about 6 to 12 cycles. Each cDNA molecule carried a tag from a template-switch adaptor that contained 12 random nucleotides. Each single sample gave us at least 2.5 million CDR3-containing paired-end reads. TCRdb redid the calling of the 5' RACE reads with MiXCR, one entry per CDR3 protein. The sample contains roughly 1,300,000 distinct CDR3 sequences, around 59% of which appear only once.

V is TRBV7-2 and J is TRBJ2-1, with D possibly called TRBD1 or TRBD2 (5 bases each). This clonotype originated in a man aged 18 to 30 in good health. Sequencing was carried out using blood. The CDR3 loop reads CASHTGGNNEQFF. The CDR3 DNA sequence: TGTGCCAGCCATACTGGGGGTAACAATGAGCAGTTCTTC.